This T cell receptor beta chain was recorded in a study of blood T cell repertoires in COVID-19. At the level of the study: Donors in the United States, Italy and Spain gave samples during acute or convalescent COVID-19. T cells, B-cell-depleted T cells, or PBMCs provided the cDNA or gDNA that served as material.

In the source study's methods: Amplification of reference gene primers provided the estimated nucleated cell counts. Profiled with immunoSEQ multiplex PCR; TCRdb holds only in-frame clones, not every one. V, J and clone size are those of that table, while D and trimming were read from the DNA. The sample holds more than 85,000 clones; roughly 80% are singletons and the top ten take 7.5% to 10%. CDR3 size: 13 residues. Trimming took 7 bases from V and 5 from J; bases not matched to a gene: 7. CDR1 MNHEY and CDR2 SVGAGI come from the germline V gene. The sequenced material came from peripheral blood. The origin of this receptor is a man in his sixties with active or convalescent COVID-19. The chain carries TRBV6-5 and TRBJ1-1; 7 bases are shared with TRBD1. CDR3 sequence reads: CASMRQGVTEAFF. The CDR3 DNA sequence: TGTGCCAGCATGCGACAGGGTGTGACTGAAGCTTTCTTT.